This T cell receptor beta chain was found in a study of T cell repertoires in aging, cancer and after chemotherapy. Study as a whole: Donors were grouped into six age bands spanning 30 or younger through 70 or older. Glioblastoma patients receiving temozolomide-based therapy gave paired samples before and after chemotherapy. Overall study findings and caveats: Across the chemotherapy interval, each cancer cohort showed higher median generation probability, suggesting thymic rebound. In cancer patients, declining TCR diversity with age involved lost richness and lost evenness.

The template was genomic DNA from peripheral blood, not RNA. On this clonotype: Its antigen is as yet unknown.

TRB rearrangements spanning V, D and J were amplified using mixed TRB-A/B primers. TCRdb processed the multiplex PCR reads anew with MiXCR; each CDR3 protein has one entry. The table lists around 2,000 distinct CDR3 sequences, less than 40% of them singletons. Input material: blood. This receptor was identified in a human donor with a solid tumor.

CDR3 DNA sequence: TGTGCCACCCGTGTGGGCTATAGCACAGATACGCAGTATTTT. This encodes CATRVGYSTDTQYF. This chain joins TRBV10-3 and TRBJ2-3, with unresolved D. The ends were cut back, 10 bases at V and 0 bases at J, with 14 bases in the middle. This CDR3 is built from 14 residues. Germline V gives CDR1 ENHRY, CDR2 SYGVKD.